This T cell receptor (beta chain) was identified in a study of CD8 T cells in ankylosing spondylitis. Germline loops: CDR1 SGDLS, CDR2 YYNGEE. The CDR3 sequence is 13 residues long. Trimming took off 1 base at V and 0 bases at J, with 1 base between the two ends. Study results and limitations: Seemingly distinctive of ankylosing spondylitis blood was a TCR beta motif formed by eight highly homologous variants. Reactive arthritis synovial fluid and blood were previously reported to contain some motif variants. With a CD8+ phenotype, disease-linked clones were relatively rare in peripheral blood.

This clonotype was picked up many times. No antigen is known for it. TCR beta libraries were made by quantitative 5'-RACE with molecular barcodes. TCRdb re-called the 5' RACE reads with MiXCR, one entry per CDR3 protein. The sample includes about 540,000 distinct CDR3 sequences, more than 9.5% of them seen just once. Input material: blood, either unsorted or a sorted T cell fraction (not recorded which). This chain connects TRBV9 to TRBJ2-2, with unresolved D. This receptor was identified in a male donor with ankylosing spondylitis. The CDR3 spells CASSVTNTGELFF. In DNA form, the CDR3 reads TGTGCCAGCAGCGTAACGAACACCGGGGAGCTGTTTTTT.